One and the same sample provided the 8 T cell receptor beta chains below, sequenced in a study of low-dose radiotherapy and immunotherapy resistance in tumors. Primers targeting TRAV and TRBV primed first-strand cDNA, covering alpha and beta chains. PCR amplification of the TCRs was performed with Phusion for approximately 20 PCR cycles, and it relied on a constant-region primer together with a V-primer adapter. TCRdb reprocessed the reads via MiXCR and lists one record per CDR3 protein. Found here are 100,000 or so distinct CDR3 sequences, 8% to 10% of them singletons; the top ten hold about 1%. As to time point: before trial treatment. The sample consisted of PBMCs, taken before treatment. Receptors originate from a male donor with prostate cancer.

A word on this clonotype: This sequence is one base from a far larger clone and is likely a read error. The chain joins TRBV29-1 to TRBJ2-1, with D possibly TRBD1 on 7 matching bases. The V end was cut by 1 base, the J end by 13 bases, with 20 bases between. Germline lookup yields CDR1 SQVTM and CDR2 ANQGSEA. The CDR3 extends over 14 amino acids. Here the CDR3 DNA reads TGCAGCGTTGAAGGGACAGGTCCACGGGAGACCCAGTTCTTC. The encoded protein is CSVEGTGPRETQFF.

This clonotype was picked up many times. The rearrangement uses TRBV12-3 or TRBV12-4 and TRBJ2-2; D possibly corresponds to TRBD1 (6 bases). This CDR3 contains 15 residues. V was trimmed by 5 bases and J by 1 base, leaving 11 bases between them. The CDR3 DNA reads TGTGCCAGCAGTCCGGGGACACGGAACACCGGGGAGCTGTTTTTT. Protein product: CASSPGTRNTGELFF.

In its sample, this clonotype was seen many times. The chain carries TRBV7-9 and TRBJ2-1, with 11 nucleotides matching TRBD2. Trimming removed 5 bases from V and 4 bases from J; junction bases left unmatched: 4. This CDR3 has 15 amino acids. Germline-derived CDR1 and CDR2 are SEHNR and FQNEAQ (reference sequence). CDR3 sequence: CASSGSGRVYNEQFF. DNA of the CDR3: TGTGCCAGCAGCGGTAGCGGGAGGGTTTACAATGAGCAGTTCTTC.

This clonotype has a count of ten or more. The V call is TRBV5-4, the J call TRBJ1-4; perhaps TRBD1 as D (5 bases). The CDR3 spans 15 residues. The germline V gene has CDR1 SGHNT and CDR2 YYREEE (reference sequence). Trimming shortened V by 1 base and J by 5 bases, and 12 bases separated the two germline ends. DNA for the CDR3: TGTGCCAGCAGCTTGCAGGACGGGGGGAATGAAAAACTGTTTTTT. This gives the protein CASSLQDGGNEKLFF.

This clonotype has ten or more counts. The chain links TRBV20-1 to TRBJ2-7, with D hard to call. Germline CDR1 and CDR2: DFQATT and SNEGSKA (reference sequence). This CDR3 spans 12 amino acids. V lost 6 bases to trimming and J lost 0 bases, with 9 bases between them. In nucleotides, the CDR3 is TGCAGTGCACCGGAGAGCTCCTACGAGCAGTACTTC. Translated: CSAPESSYEQYF.

This clonotype was detected many times. This chain uses TRBV27 with TRBJ2-6; D not certain. V shed 6 bases and J shed 1 base, with 10 bases lying between them. CDR3 length equals 15 residues. Germline-derived CDR1 and CDR2 are MNHEY and SMNVEV (reference sequence). CDR3 nucleotide sequence: TGTGCCAGCAGCCTTGGCCGGTCTGGGGCCAACGTCCTGACTTTC. Its translation: CASSLGRSGANVLTF.

Many counts were recorded for this clonotype. V gene TRBV5-1 combines with J gene TRBJ2-3; D gene unclear. CDR1 is SGHRS and CDR2 is YFSETQ in the germline V gene. V was clipped by 1 base and J by 0 bases, with 9 bases between them. The CDR3 runs 15 residues. CDR3 sequence: CASSLRAASTDTQYF. The DNA of the CDR3 is TGCGCCAGCAGCTTGAGGGCGGCTAGCACAGATACGCAGTATTTT.

This clonotype was seen at least ten times. The genes are TRBV12-3 or TRBV12-4 and TRBJ1-1, with D unclear. V was clipped by 3 bases and J by 1 base, with 9 bases between them. This CDR3 region has 14 residues. The CDR3 loop reads CASSFAVRNTEAFF. In nucleotides, the CDR3 is TGTGCCAGCAGTTTTGCGGTTAGGAACACTGAAGCTTTCTTT.